What follows are 6 T cell receptor beta chains derived from one specimen sequenced in a study of blood T cell repertoires in COVID-19. Profiling relied on immunoSEQ multiplex PCR, and the TCRdb table lists in-frame clones only, not all of them. The sample yields fewer than 150,000 clones, about nine tenths seen once. Specimen: peripheral blood. The receptors stem from a human donor in a cohort sampled during active COVID-19.

The chain employs TRBV12-3 or TRBV12-4 and TRBJ1-6; D is uncertain. The CDR3 totals 12 residues. V was shortened by 6 bases and J by 9 bases, with 9 bases between the two germline ends. The CDR3, as DNA: TGTGCCAGCAGGCTCACACGTTCACCCCTCCACTTT. Protein sequence: CASRLTRSPLHF.

The genes are TRBV10-3 and TRBJ1-1; 7 bases are a match to TRBD1. J lost 1 base, V lost 6 bases, and 5 bases had no gene match. The V gene's germline CDR1 is ENHRY and CDR2 SYGVKD. This CDR3 is built from 14 residues. CDR3 DNA: TGTGCCATCAGATATGGGACAGAGAACACTGAAGCTTTCTTT. Translating gives CAIRYGTENTEAFF.

The J gene is TRBJ2-1, the V gene TRBV6-5; 8 nucleotides match TRBD1. Germline V gene sequence: CDR1 MNHEY, CDR2 SVGAGI. This CDR3 is built from 15 residues. The V and J ends lost 0 bases and 7 bases, in that order; junction bases with no gene match: 5. DNA of the CDR3: TGTGCCAGCAGTTACTCTGGACAGGGCGTAAATGAGCAGTTCTTC. This codes for CASSYSGQGVNEQFF.

The J gene is TRBJ2-7, the V gene TRBV28; D remains unclear. This CDR3 is built from 13 residues. V dropped 6 bases and J dropped 2 bases, with 11 bases sitting between them. Looked up from germline, CDR1 is MDHEN and CDR2 is SYDVKM. CDR3 bases: TGTGCCAGCAGGGCTAACAGCCCCTACGAGCAGTACTTC. Protein: CASRANSPYEQYF.

The rearrangement uses TRBV9 and TRBJ1-6, with a tentative D call TRBD1 (5 bases). CDR3 length: 18 residues. V lost 0 bases, J lost 5 bases, and 18 bases lay in between. Germline assignment: CDR1 SGDLS and CDR2 YYNGEE. The CDR3 coding sequence is TGTGCCAGCAGCGTAGGGGCTGGAGGGGCCGCCAATAATTCACCCCTCCACTTT. Amino acid sequence: CASSVGAGGAANNSPLHF.

The chain joins TRBV29-1 to TRBJ2-7, with TRBD1 matching over 8 bases. Germline CDR1 and CDR2: SQVTM and ANQGSEA. V lost 5 bases, J lost 5 bases, and 5 bases stayed unmatched. CDR3 length: 12 amino acids. The CDR3 loop reads CSVKDRVHEQYF. The CDR3 nucleotides are TGCAGCGTTAAGGACAGGGTGCACGAGCAGTACTTC.